The clone carrying this T cell receptor (beta chain) appeared a few times. Its antigen is as yet unknown. Repertoires were generated with immunoSEQ multiplex PCR, while TCRdb's copy carries only in-frame clones and drops some. Of 250,000 to 350,000 clones listed, less than 85% are singletons. This sample is part of a study of cytotoxic CD8 clonotypes in ibrutinib-treated CLL. The study, taken as a whole, reports: Sampling of sustained-remission and progressing patients occurred at differing times.

Germline V gene sequence: CDR1 SGHTA, CDR2 FQGNSA. V shed 1 base and J 6 bases; nucleotides not matched to a gene: 15. The CDR3 length is 18 residues. The sequence was obtained from a human donor with chronic lymphocytic leukemia. The chain has TRBV7-2 and TRBJ2-7; 10 bases line up with TRBD2. The material was PBMCs, obtained at disease progression, from a patient treated with ibrutinib. CDR3 sequence (DNA): TGTGCCAGCAGCTTAGTGGCTAGCGGGGGTACTTTTTACGGCGAGCAGTACTTC. This encodes CASSLVASGGTFYGEQYF.